The next 30 T cell receptor beta chains were all read from a single sample in a study of monozygotic twins with inflammatory bowel disease. TCRdb derives one entry per CDR3 protein from the 5' RACE reads, leaving out DNA. In all, the sample yields 350,000 to 550,000 distinct CDR3 sequences. Sequencing was done on a sample of blood. These receptors originate from a human donor with ulcerative colitis or Crohn's disease, or a healthy co-twin of an affected twin (not recorded which).

This chain connects TRBV7-8 to TRBJ1-1. Germline V gives CDR1 SGHVS, CDR2 FQNEAQ. The CDR3 extends over 12 amino acids. This CDR3 is CASSRAGDEAFF.

The chain carries TRBV7-2 and TRBJ2-1; the D gene TCRdb calls, TRBD2, cannot be checked with no DNA. Looked up from germline, CDR1 is SGHTA and CDR2 is FQGNSA. The length of the CDR3 is 14 residues. The CDR3 sequence: CASSPSRLSDEQFF.

The V gene is TRBV20-1, the J gene TRBJ1-2. The germline CDR1 and CDR2 sequences are DFQATT and SNEGSKA (reference sequence). The CDR3 extends over 12 amino acids. The CDR3 reads CSGKAGNSGYTF.

The chain is built from TRBV25-1 and TRBJ1-2. The CDR3 is 11 residues long. Germline V gives CDR1 MGHDK, CDR2 SYGVNS. The CDR3: CATLVDYGYTF.

The chain carries TRBV7-9 and TRBJ2-7; absent DNA, TCRdb's TRBD1 call cannot be checked. The CDR3 is made up of 14 amino acids. CDR1 SEHNR and CDR2 FQNEAQ come from the germline V gene (reference sequence). The CDR3 sequence: CASSPSQGNYEQYF. Using reference TRBV7-9 and TRBJ2-7 for the parts outside the CDR3, the full variable domain is DTGVSQNPRHKITKRGQNVTFRCDPISEHNRLYWYRQTLGQGPEFLTYFQNEAQLEKSRLLSDRFSAERPKGSFSTLEIQRTEQGDSAMYLCASSPSQGNYEQYFGPGTRLTVT.

This chain joins TRBV15 and TRBJ2-5; TCRdb outputs TRBD1, but without DNA this stays unchecked. The CDR3 length is 15 residues. Germline CDR1 LNHNV, CDR2 YYDKDF (reference sequence). CDR3 amino acids: CATSVRGQGGETQYF.

The V gene is TRBV6-1, the J gene TRBJ1-5. Germline V gene sequence: CDR1 MNHNS, CDR2 SASEGT. CDR3 length: 12 amino acids. The CDR3 is CASSEVGGPQHF.

The rearrangement links TRBV7-9 to TRBJ1-5. In germline, CDR1 is SEHNR, CDR2 FQNEAQ (reference sequence). The length of the CDR3 is 14 residues. This CDR3 is CASSLGAEGQPQHF.

CDR3 amino acids: CASSWMDRDDEQYF. This sequence joins TRBV7-2 and TRBJ2-7; TCRdb outputs TRBD1, but without DNA this stays unchecked. The CDR3 length is 14 residues. Germline loops: CDR1 SGHTA, CDR2 FQGNSA.

The gene calls are TRBV5-1 and TRBJ1-2. The V gene's germline CDR1 is SGHRS and CDR2 YFSETQ. The CDR3 runs to 15 residues. CDR3 region: CASSLGLEANYGYTF.

The chain has TRBV20-1 and TRBJ1-5. The germline V gene has CDR1 DFQATT and CDR2 SNEGSKA (reference sequence). CDR3 length: 18 residues. This chain's CDR3 is CSARAGTRSGRSNQPQHF.

The chain links TRBV12-3 or TRBV12-4 to TRBJ2-6; with no DNA, the TCRdb D assignment of TRBD1 cannot be verified. This CDR3 is built from 17 residues. CDR3 residues: CASTLGTVRVGANVLTF.

This chain connects TRBV27 to TRBJ1-1; TCRdb's D call, TRBD1, is unchecked because there is no DNA. The CDR3 spans 17 residues. Germline CDR1 MNHEY, CDR2 SMNVEV (reference sequence). The CDR3 sequence: CASSPRQGQGMNTEAFF.

The rearrangement links TRBV28 to TRBJ2-2; checking the TCRdb D call of TRBD2 is not possible without DNA. Germline CDR1 and CDR2: MDHEN and SYDVKM. This CDR3 is 17 amino acids long. The CDR3 sequence: CASSTPGLAGNTGELFF.

This chain joins TRBV30 and TRBJ2-1; no DNA is available, so the TRBD2 call from TCRdb remains unchecked. From germline, CDR1 is GTSNPN and CDR2 SVGIG (reference sequence). The CDR3 extends over 15 amino acids. CDR3 in amino acids: CACPRRAGVRNEQFF.

The V and J genes are TRBV7-2 and TRBJ2-3; TCRdb's D call of TRBD1 is untestable without DNA. The germline V gene has CDR1 SGHTA and CDR2 FQGNSA. The CDR3 consists of 16 residues. CDR3 in amino acids: CASSQLGGSRTDTQYF. Based on the CDR3 plus reference TRBV7-2 and TRBJ2-3, the full variable domain is GAGVSQSPSNKVTEKGKDVELRCDPISGHTALYWYRQSLGQGLEFLIYFQGNSAPDKSGLPSDRFSAERTGGSVSTLTIQRTQQEDSAVYLCASSQLGGSRTDTQYFGPGTRLTVL.

The gene calls are TRBV19 and TRBJ2-2. CDR1 is LNHDA, CDR2 SQIVND, per germline (reference sequence). CDR3 length: 13 amino acids. This CDR3 is CASSIAKAGELFF.

The chain joins TRBV20-1 to TRBJ2-3; TCRdb selects TRBD1, and the lack of DNA leaves this call unchecked. The length of the CDR3 is 16 residues. Germline CDR1 reads DFQATT; CDR2 reads SNEGSKA (reference sequence). The chain's CDR3 is CSAREQGASSTDTQYF.

V and J are TRBV20-1 and TRBJ2-7; TCRdb designates TRBD1, a call that cannot be tested without DNA. Per germline, CDR1 DFQATT and CDR2 SNEGSKA (reference sequence). The CDR3 extends over 14 amino acids. CDR3 amino acids: CSAAPGQSRYEQYF.

This chain uses TRBV5-8 with TRBJ1-1. The CDR3 consists of 14 residues. The V gene's germline CDR1 is SGHTS and CDR2 YDEGEE. The CDR3 spells CASRRWIGNTEAFF.

The chain has TRBV12-3 or TRBV12-4 and TRBJ1-2; checking the TCRdb D call of TRBD1 is not possible without DNA. The CDR3 contains 11 residues. The chain's CDR3 is CASSFRGGYTF.

V usage is TRBV7-9 and J usage is TRBJ2-7; the D gene TCRdb calls, TRBD1, cannot be checked with no DNA. From germline, CDR1 is SEHNR and CDR2 FQNEAQ (reference sequence). This CDR3 is built from 15 residues. CDR3 sequence: CASSNTNRDGYEQYF.

V is TRBV7-6 and J is TRBJ1-1; the D gene TCRdb calls, TRBD1, cannot be checked with no DNA. This CDR3 is 13 amino acids long. Germline V gives CDR1 SGHVS, CDR2 FNYEAQ. CDR3 protein: CASGALMNTEAFF.

The chain is built from TRBV10-3 and TRBJ2-7; absent DNA, TCRdb's TRBD1 call cannot be checked. CDR1 ENHRY and CDR2 SYGVKD come from the germline V gene. The CDR3 length is 13 residues. This chain's CDR3 is CAISNGGTYEQYF.

This chain uses TRBV14 with TRBJ2-7; the TRBD1 assignment by TCRdb is unverifiable without DNA. The CDR3 covers 14 residues. The germline gives CDR1 SGHDN, CDR2 FVKESK. Here the CDR3 reads CASSQPGRTGEQYF.

The rearrangement joins TRBV6-1 to TRBJ2-5; as DNA is missing, the TRBD1 call by TCRdb cannot be tested. The CDR3 length is 14 residues. Germline V gene sequence: CDR1 MNHNS, CDR2 SASEGT. CDR3: CASTSAGAGETQYF.

V is TRBV28 and J is TRBJ2-1; absent DNA, TCRdb's TRBD2 call cannot be checked. Germline CDR1 is MDHEN and CDR2 is SYDVKM. The CDR3 has 12 amino acids. The CDR3 protein is CATSLRYNEQFF.

The V and J genes are TRBV7-2 and TRBJ2-3; TCRdb proposes TRBD2, but this gene call is untestable without DNA. Germline assignment: CDR1 SGHTA and CDR2 FQGNSA. This CDR3 contains 16 residues. This CDR3 is CASSLVAGGAGDTQYF.

The chain uses TRBV27 and TRBJ2-7; TCRdb proposes TRBD2, but this gene call is untestable without DNA. The CDR3 consists of 14 residues. Germline CDR1 is MNHEY and CDR2 is SMNVEV (reference sequence). CDR3 region: CASSLTSGLYEQYF.

The genes are TRBV5-5 and TRBJ2-3; the TCRdb D gene call, TRBD1, has no DNA to confirm it. The CDR3 has 16 residues. Per germline, CDR1 SGHKS and CDR2 YYEKEE (reference sequence). CDR3 residues: CASSLEWTHSTDTQYF. Based on the CDR3 plus reference TRBV5-5 and TRBJ2-3, the full variable domain is DAGVTQSPTHLIKTRGQQVTLRCSPISGHKSVSWYQQVLGQGPQFIFQYYEKEERGRGNFPDRFSARQFPNYSSELNVNALLLGDSALYLCASSLEWTHSTDTQYFGPGTRLTVL.